Below, 3 T cell receptor beta chains from the same sample are listed, as sequenced in a study of CD8 T cells in ankylosing spondylitis. General observations from the study: A motif in TCR beta, a set of eight highly homologous variants, appeared characteristic of ankylosing spondylitis blood.

TCRdb independently ran MiXCR on the 5' RACE reads; one entry per CDR3 protein. The profile shows under 450,000 distinct CDR3 sequences, 17% of them singletons. Antigen specificity for these receptors is unknown. Sequenced: blood, either unsorted or a sorted T cell fraction (not recorded which). Receptor source: a male donor with ankylosing spondylitis.

The J gene is TRBJ1-5, the V gene TRBV7-2; D is perhaps TRBD1 (5 bases). Trimming pared 5 bases from V and 1 base from J, leaving 15 bases between. CDR3 length equals 16 residues. Per germline, CDR1 SGHTA and CDR2 FQGNSA. The CDR3, as DNA: TGTGCCAGCAGCCTTATGAGGGGCCTCAGCAATCAGCCCCAGCATTTT. The encoded protein is CASSLMRGLSNQPQHF.

In its sample, this clonotype was seen a few times. The chain is built from TRBV5-1 and TRBJ2-5, with D possibly matching TRBD2 (6 bases). Germline CDR1 reads SGHRS; CDR2 reads YFSETQ. V lost 1 base and J lost 5, with 15 bases in between. The CDR3 runs to 15 residues. In DNA form, the CDR3 reads TGCGCCAGCAGCTTGTCGGGAGATTACTTGGAGACCCAGTACTTC. This sequence encodes CASSLSGDYLETQYF.

The chain has TRBV28 and TRBJ2-3, with 8 bases identical to TRBD2. V trimming: 7 bases; J trimming: 0 bases; junction bases outside the gene matches: 3. Looked up from germline, CDR1 is MDHEN and CDR2 is SYDVKM. The CDR3 loop spans 14 amino acids. In DNA form, the CDR3 reads TGTGCCAGCACCAGCGGGAGTAGCACAGATACGCAGTATTTT. Translated: CASTSGSSTDTQYF. Filled out from reference TRBV28 and TRBJ2-3, the complete variable domain reads DVKVTQSSRYLVKRTGEKVFLECVQDMDHENMFWYRQDPGLGLRLIYFSYDVKMKEKGDIPEGYSVSREKKERFSLILESASTNQTSMYLCASTSGSSTDTQYFGPGTRLTVL.